This T cell receptor (beta chain) was documented in a study of TIL therapy for anti-PD-1-resistant metastatic lung cancer. About the research overall: Median tumor mutation burden was around 1.6 mutations per megabase.

The time point here: pre-treatment sample, taken before nivolumab and TIL therapy. CDR1 MRHNA and CDR2 SNTAGT come from the germline V gene. This CDR3 contains 15 residues. Trimming took 0 bases from V and 9 from J; bases not matched to a gene: 5. This was the immunoSEQ v3 assay. Clones were read by immunoSEQ multiplex PCR, and TCRdb kept only the in-frame ones, dropping some. The repertoire consists of more than 50,000 clones, with about nine tenths occurring once and the leading ten covering just over 2.5%. This TCR was recovered from a person between 30 and 79 years old with non-small cell lung cancer. The sample consisted of blood, taken at baseline. The V gene is TRBV6-4, the J gene TRBJ2-3; 11 bases are a match to TRBD2. The CDR3 bases are TGTGCCAGCAGTGACTCAAAAACTAGCGGGAGCACGCAGTATTTT. Its translation: CASSDSKTSGSTQYF.